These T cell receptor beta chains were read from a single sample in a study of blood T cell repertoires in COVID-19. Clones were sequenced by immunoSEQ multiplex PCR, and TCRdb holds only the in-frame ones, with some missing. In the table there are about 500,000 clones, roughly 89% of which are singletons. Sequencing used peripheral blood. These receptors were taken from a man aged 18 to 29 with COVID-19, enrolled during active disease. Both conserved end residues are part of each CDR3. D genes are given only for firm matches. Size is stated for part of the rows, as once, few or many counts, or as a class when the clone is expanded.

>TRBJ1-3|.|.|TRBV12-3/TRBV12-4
TGTGCCAGCAGTTTTCAGGGGTTCGGCACCATATATTTT
CASSFQGFGTIYF
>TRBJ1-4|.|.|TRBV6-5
TGTGCCAGCAGTTCACTTTCCAAAGCGGCTAATGAAAAACTGTTTTTT
CASSSLSKAANEKLFF
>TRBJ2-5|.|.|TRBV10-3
TGTGCCATCAGTGAGTCGGGGACATCTAACCAAGAGACCCAGTACTTC
CAISESGTSNQETQYF
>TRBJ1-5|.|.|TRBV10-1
TGCGCCACATTGGGAGATCAGCCCCAGCATTTT
CATLGDQPQHF
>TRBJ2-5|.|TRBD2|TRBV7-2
TGTGCCAGCAGCTTCGGACTAGCGGGGGTACAAGAGACCCAGTACTTC
CASSFGLAGVQETQYF
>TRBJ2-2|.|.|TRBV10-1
TGCGCCAGCAGTGAGTCTGAGGGGACTACCGGGGAGCTGTTTTTT
CASSESEGTTGELFF
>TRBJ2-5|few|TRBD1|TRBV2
TGTGCCAGCAGACGACAGGGGATCCAAGAGACCCAGTACTTC
CASRRQGIQETQYF
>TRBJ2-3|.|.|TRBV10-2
TGCGCCAGCACCAAAACAGACCGCACAGATACGCAGTATTTT
CASTKTDRTDTQYF
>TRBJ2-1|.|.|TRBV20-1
TGCAGTGCTAGAGTCGGTTATGAGCAGTTCTTC
CSARVGYEQFF
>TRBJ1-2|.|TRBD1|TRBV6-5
TGTGCCAGCAGTTACGCGGGACAGGGGGCTAAAGGCTACACCTTC
CASSYAGQGAKGYTF
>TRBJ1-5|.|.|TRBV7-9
TGTGCCAGCAGAGGGGGAGGCAATCAGCCCCAGCATTTT
CASRGGGNQPQHF
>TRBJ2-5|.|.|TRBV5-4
TGTGCCAGCAGCTTCCGTTCGAGTACCCAAGAGACCCAGTACTTC
CASSFRSSTQETQYF
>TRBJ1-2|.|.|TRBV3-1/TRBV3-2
TGTGCCAGCAGCCTGGACAGAGGCTACACCTTC
CASSLDRGYTF
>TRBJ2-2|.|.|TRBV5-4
TGTGCCAGCAGCTTGGGCGGAACAGGGGGGGCCGGGGAGCTGTTTTTT
CASSLGGTGGAGELFF
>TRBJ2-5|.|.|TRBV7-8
TGTGCCAGCAGCTTAGCGGGGGGCCAAGAGACCCAGTACTTC
CASSLAGGQETQYF
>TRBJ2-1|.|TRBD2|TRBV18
TGTGCCAGCTCACGCGGACTAGCGGGAGTTAGCAATGAGCAGTTCTTC
CASSRGLAGVSNEQFF
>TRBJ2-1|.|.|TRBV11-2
TGTGCCAGCAGCTTAGATCGGGACTGGGAATTCTTC
CASSLDRDWEFF
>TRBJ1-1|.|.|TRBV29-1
TGCAGCGTTGAGGTGGGGGCTTCTTTTGAAGCTTTCTTT
CSVEVGASFEAFF
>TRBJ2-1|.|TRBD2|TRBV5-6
TGTGCCAGCAGCTTCGTGGGGGAGGGCCAGGTAGGTGAGCAGTTCTTC
CASSFVGEGQVGEQFF
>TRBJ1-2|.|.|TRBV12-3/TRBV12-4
TGTGCCAGCAGTTTCCAGGGCTATGGCTACACCTTC
CASSFQGYGYTF
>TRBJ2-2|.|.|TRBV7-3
TGTGCCAGCAGCTTAGCGGGGCCAGCGAACACCGGGGAGCTGTTTTTT
CASSLAGPANTGELFF
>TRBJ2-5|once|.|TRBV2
TGTGCCAGCAGAGCCCTCGGGGAGACCCAGTACTTC
CASRALGETQYF
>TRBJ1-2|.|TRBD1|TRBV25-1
TGTGCCAGCAGTGACGCCCCCGGGACAGGGGACTATGGCTACACCTTC
CASSDAPGTGDYGYTF
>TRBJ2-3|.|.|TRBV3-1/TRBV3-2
TGTGCCAGCAGTGAAGGCTGGAGGGCCCGGGATACGCAGTATTTT
CASSEGWRARDTQYF
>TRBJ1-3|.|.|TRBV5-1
TGCGCCAGCAGCTTGGCAGGGGACTCTGGAAACACCATATATTTT
CASSLAGDSGNTIYF
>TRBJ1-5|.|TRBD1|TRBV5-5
TGTGCCAGCAGCGTGGGGACAGCCTTGGAAGGGCCCCAGCATTTT
CASSVGTALEGPQHF
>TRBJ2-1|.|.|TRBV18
TGTGCCAGCTCATCCGTTTCCTACAATGAGCAGTTCTTC
CASSSVSYNEQFF
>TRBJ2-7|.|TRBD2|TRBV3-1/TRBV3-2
TGTGCCAGCAGCCAAGCTTGGCCTAGCGGGAGTAGTGAGCAGTACTTC
CASSQAWPSGSSEQYF
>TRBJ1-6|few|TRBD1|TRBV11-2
TGTGCCAGCAGCTTAGTGGCAGGGGGCGCGGAATCACCCCTCCACTTT
CASSLVAGGAESPLHF
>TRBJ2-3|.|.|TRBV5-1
TGCGCCAGCAGCTTTCCGACGGAGGCAGATACGCAGTATTTT
CASSFPTEADTQYF
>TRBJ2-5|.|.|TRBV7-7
TGTGCCAGCAGCCGTACTAGACAAGAGACCCAGTACTTC
CASSRTRQETQYF
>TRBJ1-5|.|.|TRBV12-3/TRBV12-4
TGTGCCAGCAGAGAGGGTAGCAATCAGCCCCAGCATTTT
CASREGSNQPQHF
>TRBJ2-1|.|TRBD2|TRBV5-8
TGTGCCAGCAGCTTGGACAGGTCAAGACTAGCGGGATGTGAGCAGTTCTTC
CASSLDRSRLAGCEQFF
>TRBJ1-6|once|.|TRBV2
TGTGCCAGTTCGCTCGAAAACTCCGGGAAAAGATATAATTCACCCCTCCACTTT
CASSLENSGKRYNSPLHF
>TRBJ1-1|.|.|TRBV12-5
TGTGCTCCACTTCGTGTGGGGGCCACTGAAGCTTTCTTT
CAPLRVGATEAFF
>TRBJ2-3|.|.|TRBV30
TGTGCCTGGATGAGGAGTCTTATAGATACGCAGTATTTT
CAWMRSLIDTQYF
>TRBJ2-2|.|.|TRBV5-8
TGTGCCAGCAGGACCAGGGGCAGCACCGGGGAGCTGTTTTTT
CASRTRGSTGELFF
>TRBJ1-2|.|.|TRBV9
TGTGCCAGCAGCGTAGGTTCAGGAACCTATGGCTACACCTTC
CASSVGSGTYGYTF
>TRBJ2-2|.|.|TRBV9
TGTGCCAGCAGCGTAGAAAGCCTAGCCCGGAACACCGGGGAGCTGTTTTTT
CASSVESLARNTGELFF
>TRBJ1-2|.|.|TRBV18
TGTGCCAGCTCACTCGAACAGGGACCCTATGGCTACACCTTC
CASSLEQGPYGYTF
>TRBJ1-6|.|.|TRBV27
TGTGCCAGCAGTTTACAAAATTCACCCCTCCACTTT
CASSLQNSPLHF
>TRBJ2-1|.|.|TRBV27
TGTGCCAGCAGTTTAATGGTAGCGGACAATGAGCAGTTCTTC
CASSLMVADNEQFF
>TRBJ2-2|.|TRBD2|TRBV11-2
TGTGCCAGCAGCTCGGGACTAGCGGGACTTGGGGAGCTGTTTTTT
CASSSGLAGLGELFF
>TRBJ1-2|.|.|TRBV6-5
TGTGCCACCAAGCTCCCGAGGGAGCACTATGGCTACACCTTC
CATKLPREHYGYTF
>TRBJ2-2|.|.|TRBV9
TGTGCCAGCAGCGCATCCCTCGGGAAGGCCGGGGAGCTGTTTTTT
CASSASLGKAGELFF
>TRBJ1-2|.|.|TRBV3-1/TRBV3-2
TGTGCCAGCAGCAGGGGGGGGACTAGCTATGGCTACACCTTC
CASSRGGTSYGYTF
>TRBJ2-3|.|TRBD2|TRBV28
TGTGCCAGCTCGTCTAGCGGGAGCACAGATACGCAGTATTTT
CASSSSGSTDTQYF
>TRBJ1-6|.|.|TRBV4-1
TGCGCCAGCAGCCGGGAACAGGGCTCCTATAATTCACCCCTCCACTTT
CASSREQGSYNSPLHF
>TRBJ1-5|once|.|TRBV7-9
TGTGCCAGCAGCCCCTCAGGCAATCAGCCCCAGCATTTT
CASSPSGNQPQHF
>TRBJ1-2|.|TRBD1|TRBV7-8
TGTGCCAGCAGCTTAGCGCAGGGACAGGGGGCAGGCTATGGCTACACCTTC
CASSLAQGQGAGYGYTF
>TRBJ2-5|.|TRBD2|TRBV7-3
TGTGCCAGCAGCCCTAGCGGGAACCAAGAGACCCAGTACTTC
CASSPSGNQETQYF
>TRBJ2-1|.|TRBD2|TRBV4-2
TGTGCCAGCAGCCACCAATCGTGGCCGGGAGCGGGGGGGCTCAATGAGCAGTTCTTC
CASSHQSWPGAGGLNEQFF
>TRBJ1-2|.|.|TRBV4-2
TGTGCCAGCAGCCAAGAATCTGCAGGGATGGACTATGGCTACACCTTC
CASSQESAGMDYGYTF
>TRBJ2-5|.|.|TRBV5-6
TGTGCCAGCAGCTTGGACTTCAAGTACCAAGAGACCCAGTACTTC
CASSLDFKYQETQYF
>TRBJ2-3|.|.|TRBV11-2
TGTGCCAGCAGCTTATTGGGGCTCACTCAGGAGACGCAGTATTTT
CASSLLGLTQETQYF
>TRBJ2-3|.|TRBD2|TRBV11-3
TGTGCCAGCAGCCTTGGGACTAGCGGGACACCGCAGTATTTT
CASSLGTSGTPQYF
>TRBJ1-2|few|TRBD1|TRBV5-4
TGTGCCAGCAGCCCAGGGGGCGTCTACTATGGCTACACCTTC
CASSPGGVYYGYTF
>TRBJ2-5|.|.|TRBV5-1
TGCGCCAGCAGCTTGGCCTGGTCAGTACAAGAGACCCAGTACTTC
CASSLAWSVQETQYF
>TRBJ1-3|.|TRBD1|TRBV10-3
TGTGCCACCGCCTCCGGGACAGAGCCTGGAAACACCATATATTTT
CATASGTEPGNTIYF